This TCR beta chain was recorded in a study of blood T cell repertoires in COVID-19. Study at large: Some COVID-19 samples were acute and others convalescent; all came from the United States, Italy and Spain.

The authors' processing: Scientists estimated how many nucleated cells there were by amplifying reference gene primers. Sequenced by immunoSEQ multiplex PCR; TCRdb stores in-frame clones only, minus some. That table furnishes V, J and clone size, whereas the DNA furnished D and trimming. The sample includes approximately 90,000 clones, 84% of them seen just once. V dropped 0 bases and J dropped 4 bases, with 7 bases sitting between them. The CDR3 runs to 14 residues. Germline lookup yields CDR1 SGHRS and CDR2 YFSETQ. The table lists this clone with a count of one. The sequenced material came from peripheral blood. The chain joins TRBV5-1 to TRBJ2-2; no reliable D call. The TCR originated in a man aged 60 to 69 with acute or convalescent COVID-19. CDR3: CASSLDSFTGELFF. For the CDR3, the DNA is TGCGCCAGCAGCTTGGACAGTTTCACCGGGGAGCTGTTTTTT.